The clone carrying this T cell receptor (beta chain) was seen more than once but under ten times. Assay: immunoSEQ multiplex PCR; the TCRdb copy retains only in-frame clones and omits some. In the table there are about 75,000 clones, around 74% of which are singletons. The data belong to a study of blood T cell repertoires in COVID-19. Per the germline V gene, CDR1 is SGHDT and CDR2 is YYEEEE. The junction had 6 bases not matched to a gene; V was cut back by 0 bases and J by 3 bases. The CDR3 is 16 amino acids. This sequence was found in an elderly woman with active or convalescent COVID-19. The rearrangement joins TRBV5-6 to TRBJ2-1, with 7 bases fitting TRBD1. The specimen was peripheral blood. The chain's CDR3 is CASSLETGSFYNEQFF. The CDR3 nucleotides are TGTGCCAGCAGCTTGGAGACAGGGTCCTTCTACAATGAGCAGTTCTTC.